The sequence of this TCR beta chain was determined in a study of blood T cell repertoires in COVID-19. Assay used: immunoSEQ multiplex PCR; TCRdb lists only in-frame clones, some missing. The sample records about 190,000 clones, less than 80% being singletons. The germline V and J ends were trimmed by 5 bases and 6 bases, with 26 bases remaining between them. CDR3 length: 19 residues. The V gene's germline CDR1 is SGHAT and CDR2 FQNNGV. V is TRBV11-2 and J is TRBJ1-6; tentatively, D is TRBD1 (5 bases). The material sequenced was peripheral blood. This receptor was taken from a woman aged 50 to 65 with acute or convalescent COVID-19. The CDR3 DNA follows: TGTGCCAGCAGCCGGGACTCCCGATATGCGCGTATGGTTAATTCACCCCTCCACTTT. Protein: CASSRDSRYARMVNSPLHF. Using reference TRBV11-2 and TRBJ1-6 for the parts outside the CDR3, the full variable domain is EAGVAQSPRYKIIEKRQSVAFWCNPISGHATLYWYQQILGQGPKLLIQFQNNGVVDDSQLPKDRFSAERLKGVDSTLKIQPAKLEDSAVYLCASSRDSRYARMVNSPLHFGNGTRLTVT.